This entry features one T cell receptor beta chain sequence. Its specificity is unknown. This specimen belongs to a study of cytomegalovirus exposure and HLA in healthy donors. Study in general: The study's early data release held about 85 million unique TCRs from HLA-typed donors. Study-wide results and limits: Researchers had no immune exposure information except CMV serostatus available. Earlier results showed most TCR beta V segments being productive about 87% or about 30% of the time.

The CDR3 contains 14 residues. V was shortened by 5 bases and J by 8 bases, with 16 bases between the two germline ends. CDR1 is SEHNR and CDR2 is FQNEAQ in the germline V gene (reference sequence). PCR was performed using 60 Vbeta and 13 Jbeta primers. Methods used by the authors: In a later analysis, some 10 million of 83 million or so unique beta chains occurred in at least two donors. Clones were read by immunoSEQ multiplex PCR, and TCRdb kept only the in-frame ones, dropping some. V, J and clone size reflect that table, while D and trimming were determined from the DNA. The data contain roughly 180,000 clones, around 80% of them singletons.

The chain links TRBV7-9 to TRBJ2-4; D perhaps matches TRBD2 (6 bases). Specimen: PBMCs. This clonotype was sampled from a woman younger than 45 in good health and CMV-seropositive. The CDR3 loop reads CASSAWGVGDIQYF. CDR3 sequence (DNA): TGTGCCAGCAGCGCATGGGGGGTGGGGGACATTCAGTACTTC.